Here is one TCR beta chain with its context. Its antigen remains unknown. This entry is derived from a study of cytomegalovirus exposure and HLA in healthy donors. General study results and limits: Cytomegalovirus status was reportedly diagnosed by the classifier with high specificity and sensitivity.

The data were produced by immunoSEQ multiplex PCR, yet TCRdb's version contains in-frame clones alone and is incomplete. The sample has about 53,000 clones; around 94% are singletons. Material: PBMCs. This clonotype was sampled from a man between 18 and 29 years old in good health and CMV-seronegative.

The chain's CDR3 is CASTPRRGGDLYF. The CDR3 DNA reads TGTGCCAGCACCCCAAGACGAGGGGGGGACTTGTACTTC. The rearrangement joins TRBV28 to TRBJ2-7, with D possibly TRBD2 on 7 matching bases. Germline CDR1 and CDR2: MDHEN and SYDVKM. V was trimmed by 7 bases and J by 12 bases, leaving 22 bases between them. CDR3 length equals 13 residues.